This TCR beta chain was identified during a study of OX40 agonist ivuxolimab in advanced cancers. TCRdb's copy holds only in-frame clones and misses some; the assay was immunoSEQ multiplex PCR. This table holds under 85,000 clones, around 90% found once. Concerning this clone itself: Its antigen is undetermined.

The CDR3 runs to 20 residues. Trimming removed 2 bases from V and 3 bases from J; junction bases left unmatched: 15. Germline V CDR1 and CDR2: SGHTA, FQGTGA. Study outcomes and limitations: Some of the nonresponding patients also showed low levels of normalized T-cell clonal expansion.

The chain is built from TRBV7-3 and TRBJ2-3; TRBD2 agrees at 12 bases. The sequences come from CD4+ or CD8+ T cells sorted from blood, collected in a trial of the OX40 agonist ivuxolimab. This TCR was recovered from an adult with an advanced solid tumor such as melanoma, head and neck, liver or kidney cancer. CDR3 amino acids: CASSLGPGASGRAWTDTQYF. The CDR3 DNA follows: TGTGCCAGCAGCTTAGGTCCCGGGGCTAGCGGGAGGGCCTGGACAGATACGCAGTATTTT.